This T cell receptor (beta chain) was identified in a study of T cell responses to AZD1222 COVID-19 vaccine. TCRdb's table, derived via immunoSEQ multiplex PCR, lists solely in-frame clones and lacks some. The sample records around 15,000 clones, 70% to 85% being singletons. The V and J ends lost 0 bases and 4 bases respectively, with 1 base between them. Germline-derived CDR1 and CDR2 are SGHTA and FQGTGA. The CDR3 totals 12 residues. Sequenced material: peripheral blood, taken 28 days after the second AZD1222 dose. The clonotype was recovered from an adult who received the AZD1222 COVID-19 vaccine. This chain uses TRBV7-3 with TRBJ1-3, with no clear D. CDR3 loop: CASSLTGNTIYF. In DNA form, the CDR3 reads TGTGCCAGCAGCTTAACCGGAAACACCATATATTTT.